This T cell receptor (beta chain) appears in the sequencing data of a study of blood T cell repertoires in COVID-19. The CDR3 is 13 amino acids. Germline V gene sequence: CDR1 ENHRY, CDR2 SYGVKD. The V gene lost 7 bases and the J gene lost 3 bases, with 9 bases spanning the gap. Clones were sequenced by immunoSEQ multiplex PCR, and TCRdb holds only the in-frame ones, with some missing. The data hold some 60,000 clones, with about 86% observed a single time. The TCR was taken from a man at least 80 years old with COVID-19, enrolled during active disease. The specimen was peripheral blood. The genes are TRBV10-3 and TRBJ1-4, with D possibly being TRBD1 (6 bases). CDR3 residues: CAITGQPNEKLFF. The CDR3 DNA reads as TGTGCCATCACGGGACAACCTAATGAAAAACTGTTTTTT.